This T cell receptor beta chain was found in a study of a mutant IDH1 vaccine in newly diagnosed glioma. Study context: Those enrolled had earlier been treated with radiotherapy, temozolomide, or both, mostly both.

TCRdb's table, derived via immunoSEQ multiplex PCR, lists solely in-frame clones and lacks some. The sample shows about 94,000 clones, 89% of them seen only once. A word on this clone: Its antigen is still unknown.

Deletions cut 4 bases from V and 5 bases from J, with 15 bases between. This CDR3 has 15 residues. CDR1 MDHEN and CDR2 SYDVKM come from the germline V gene. Time point specified: week 47, end of study. Topical imiquimod was applied with each vaccine dose, which held 300 ug of mutant IDH1 20-mer peptide. Scheduled for weeks 1, 3, 5, 7, 11, 15, 19 and 23, eight vaccinations were given to patients. The material sequenced was PBMCs, taken from a glioma patient whose treatment included an IDH1 peptide vaccine. V gene TRBV28 combines with J gene TRBJ2-1; no clear D. This sequence was found in a woman in her 50s with glioma. The CDR3: CASSSPSGGNNEQFF. CDR3 nucleotide sequence: TGTGCCAGCAGTTCCCCCAGTGGCGGAAACAATGAGCAGTTCTTC.